A selection of T cell receptor beta chains follows, all from one sample in a study of early T cells in non-severe SARS-CoV-2 infection. TCRdb passed the 5' RACE reads through MiXCR, listing each CDR3 protein once. The sample contains 65,000 to 95,000 distinct CDR3 sequences, around a tenth of which appear only once. Source material: whole blood. These receptors were taken from an adult who was a healthcare worker with PCR-confirmed SARS-CoV-2 infection or an uninfected control (not recorded which). Each CDR3 is given with its conserved first and last residue. Fields, in order: V gene, D gene, J gene, clone size, CDR3 DNA, CDR3 protein. The D gene is left open where the match is weak. Size is stated for part of the rows, as once, few or many counts, or as a class when the clone is expanded.

TRBV12-3/TRBV12-4	.	TRBJ1-1	.	TGTGCCAGCAGTTTTTTGGCGGGTCGAGCTTTCTTT	CASSFLAGRAFF
TRBV5-1	.	TRBJ1-5	few	TGCGCCAGCAGCTTGGTAGGGGGAAGCAATCAGCCCCAGCATTTT	CASSLVGGSNQPQHF
TRBV28	.	TRBJ2-4	many	TGTGCCAGCAGTGCGGGACAGACTCCCCACATTCAGTACTTC	CASSAGQTPHIQYF
TRBV7-8	.	TRBJ1-4	many	TGTGCCAGCAGCTTAAGCCCTCTTAATGAAAAACTGTTTTTT	CASSLSPLNEKLFF
TRBV5-1	TRBD2	TRBJ2-1	few	TGCGCCAGCAGCTTTCGGTCCCTACTAGCGGACAATGAGCAGTTCTTC	CASSFRSLLADNEQFF
TRBV7-9	TRBD2	TRBJ2-1	.	TGTGCCAGCAGCTCTACTCTAGCGGTATCCTACAATGAGCAGTTCTTC	CASSSTLAVSYNEQFF
TRBV3-1	TRBD2	TRBJ2-7	many	TGTGCCAGCAGCCCTCAAGCGGGAGGGTCCGACGAGCAGTACTTC	CASSPQAGGSDEQYF
TRBV4-2	.	TRBJ2-3	many	TGTGCCAGCAGCCAAGAAGGGGTGGTGGCAGATACGCAGTATTTT	CASSQEGVVADTQYF
TRBV19	.	TRBJ1-3	many	TGTGCCAGTAGTGCCAATCAGCCGGGTCTCAGAAACACCATATATTTT	CASSANQPGLRNTIYF
TRBV28	.	TRBJ2-7	many	TGTGCCAGCAGCCGAAAAGGGTACGAGCAGTACTTC	CASSRKGYEQYF
TRBV6-1	.	TRBJ1-5	.	TGTGCCAGCAGTGAAGCGACAGCTTATAGCAATCAGCCCCAGCATTTT	CASSEATAYSNQPQHF
TRBV25-1	TRBD1	TRBJ2-7	many	TGTGCCAGCAGTGGATTCGAGGGGGCAACCTACGAGCAGTACTTC	CASSGFEGATYEQYF
TRBV15	.	TRBJ2-7	.	TGTGCCACCAGCAGAGATCTAGGGGCCGAGCAGTACTTC	CATSRDLGAEQYF
TRBV9	TRBD1	TRBJ1-2	.	TGTGCCAGCAACCTAGGGGCAGGGGGCTCTGGCTACACCTTC	CASNLGAGGSGYTF
TRBV6-1	.	TRBJ2-7	many	TGTGCCAGCAGTGAATCTGCCCGGAGCTACGAGCAGTACTTC	CASSESARSYEQYF
TRBV11-2	.	TRBJ2-2	many	TGTGCCAGCAGCTCGTTCCTGGGGGCTAGCGTAGTAAACACCGGGGAGCTGTTTTTT	CASSSFLGASVVNTGELFF
TRBV7-2	TRBD2	TRBJ2-1	many	TGTGCCAGCAGCTTCGGGGGGTCGGGGCCGAGCTCCTACAATGAGCAGTTCTTC	CASSFGGSGPSSYNEQFF
TRBV20-1	.	TRBJ2-3	many	TGCAGTGCTAAACCCGGACTGGGGGCGCAGTATTTT	CSAKPGLGAQYF
TRBV25-1	.	TRBJ2-7	.	TGTGCCAGCGGCAGGGGCGGATACGAGCAGTACTTC	CASGRGGYEQYF
TRBV20-1	.	TRBJ1-5	.	TGCAGTGCTAACCCCCGGGGTGGGAGCAATCAGCCCCAGCATTTT	CSANPRGGSNQPQHF
TRBV6-1	.	TRBJ2-7	.	TGTGCCAGCAAACGGGGCTCTCTAACATCCCACGAGCAGTACTTC	CASKRGSLTSHEQYF
TRBV27	.	TRBJ2-5	many	TGTGCCAGCAGTTTAGGTTATCGAGTGGAGACCCAGTACTTC	CASSLGYRVETQYF
TRBV7-2	TRBD2	TRBJ2-7	few	TGTGCCAGCAGCGGGACTAGCGGGCGTGTGCAGTACTTC	CASSGTSGRVQYF
TRBV27	TRBD2	TRBJ2-7	.	TGTGCCAGCACCTCCTTCGCGGGAGGGATCTCCTACGAGCAGTACTTC	CASTSFAGGISYEQYF
TRBV10-2	TRBD2	TRBJ2-1	.	TGCGCCAGCAGTGGCGGACTAGCGGGAGCCTACAATGAGCAGTTCTTC	CASSGGLAGAYNEQFF
TRBV6-1	.	TRBJ1-1	many	TGTGCCACCCGGGAGGGGTGGGGCACTGAAGCTTTCTTT	CATREGWGTEAFF
TRBV6-6	TRBD2	TRBJ2-1	many	TGTGCCAGCAGTCCCGGGAGGGATGAGCAGTTCTTC	CASSPGRDEQFF
TRBV27	.	TRBJ2-1	.	TGTGCCAGCAGTTTAAGGTCGTTAGCGCCCCGCCGATACAATGAGCAGTTCTTC	CASSLRSLAPRRYNEQFF